Listed below are T cell receptor beta chains from one sample, sequenced in a study of cytomegalovirus exposure and HLA in healthy donors. Repertoires were generated with immunoSEQ multiplex PCR, while TCRdb's copy carries only in-frame clones and drops some. Of about 130,000 clones listed, roughly 85% are singletons. Sequencing used PBMCs. These receptors were collected from a man aged 40-49 years in good health and CMV-seropositive. The CDR3 runs from the conserved cysteine through the conserved F or W. Each record gives: V gene, CDR3 length, CDR3 protein.

v_call: TRBV30; cdr3_length: 15; cdr3_aa: CAWSRGGDFNQPQHF
v_call: TRBV5-1; cdr3_length: 14; cdr3_aa: CASSTRTGPYEQYF
v_call: TRBV30; cdr3_length: 12; cdr3_aa: CAFDRASYEQYF
v_call: TRBV7-2; cdr3_length: 14; cdr3_aa: CASSPPGAYQPQHF
v_call: TRBV11-3; cdr3_length: 15; cdr3_aa: CASSLDSGAYNEQFF
v_call: TRBV11-2; cdr3_length: 16; cdr3_aa: CASSFVGTSGHNEQFF
v_call: TRBV27; cdr3_length: 11; cdr3_aa: CASSTGYGYTF
v_call: TRBV10-3; cdr3_length: 15; cdr3_aa: CAIGLAGGLYNEQFF
v_call: TRBV19; cdr3_length: 13; cdr3_aa: CASSIGGQETQYF
v_call: TRBV11-2; cdr3_length: 12; cdr3_aa: CASSRGGVVDTF
v_call: TRBV6-1; cdr3_length: 15; cdr3_aa: CASSVGRQSNQPQHF
v_call: TRBV27; cdr3_length: 15; cdr3_aa: CASRPLEHYTDTQYF
v_call: TRBV7-9; cdr3_length: 18; cdr3_aa: CASNNPPGTSGRQETQYF
v_call: TRBV7-2; cdr3_length: 15; cdr3_aa: CASSSRLAGTGELFF
v_call: TRBV4-2; cdr3_length: 18; cdr3_aa: CASSQVGSGSSSYNEQFF
v_call: TRBV11-2; cdr3_length: 15; cdr3_aa: CASSLILRGGGEQYF
v_call: TRBV7-3; cdr3_length: 16; cdr3_aa: CASSPRDSSSYNEQFF
v_call: TRBV21-1; cdr3_length: 17; cdr3_aa: CASSKGGIDRGLDGYTF
v_call: TRBV2; cdr3_length: 14; cdr3_aa: CASRVQGSYNEQFF
v_call: TRBV29-1; cdr3_length: 12; cdr3_aa: CSVGDLNQPQHF
v_call: TRBV27; cdr3_length: 17; cdr3_aa: CASSPGQGVSGANVLTF
v_call: TRBV19; cdr3_length: 16; cdr3_aa: CASSLVTSGRDNEQFF
v_call: TRBV5-1; cdr3_length: 14; cdr3_aa: CASSLEGLSYGYTF
v_call: TRBV4-2; cdr3_length: 15; cdr3_aa: CASSQVLSVNQPQHF
v_call: TRBV5-6; cdr3_length: 12; cdr3_aa: CASSFPNYGYTF
v_call: TRBV6-5; cdr3_length: 13; cdr3_aa: CASSVEGRQPQHF
v_call: TRBV25-1; cdr3_length: 13; cdr3_aa: CASSVAGDYGYTF
v_call: TRBV5-4; cdr3_length: 14; cdr3_aa: CASSYDRGHDTQYF
v_call: TRBV19; cdr3_length: 15; cdr3_aa: CASSSPGQGLDTQYF
v_call: TRBV13; cdr3_length: 17; cdr3_aa: CASSSGLAGATSYEQYF
v_call: TRBV28; cdr3_length: 14; cdr3_aa: CASRRAGEIYEQYF
v_call: TRBV6-5; cdr3_length: 12; cdr3_aa: CASSPLGETQYF
v_call: TRBV5-6; cdr3_length: 15; cdr3_aa: CASSFMGPSGNTIYF
v_call: TRBV7-9; cdr3_length: 15; cdr3_aa: CASSAGGGSWYEQYF
v_call: TRBV5-5; cdr3_length: 14; cdr3_aa: CASSWTGGNTEAFF
v_call: TRBV6-6; cdr3_length: 15; cdr3_aa: CASSSSTGGSYGYTF
v_call: TRBV5-1; cdr3_length: 17; cdr3_aa: CASSTLGASNFQETQYF
v_call: TRBV5-1; cdr3_length: 18; cdr3_aa: CASSSILAGLRGQETQYF
v_call: TRBV19; cdr3_length: 14; cdr3_aa: CASSILSRDHGYTF
v_call: TRBV15; cdr3_length: 17; cdr3_aa: CATSSWADVANTGELFF